This T cell receptor (beta chain) was documented in a study of T cells in Graves' hyperthyroidism and ophthalmopathy. Study-wide background: Prior to any treatment, at the point of initial diagnosis, peripheral blood was collected.

This clonotype was counted many times. There were TCR beta CDR3 regions amplified from RNA transcripts. The HTBI set primed first-round TCR CDR3 RT-PCR. Each CDR3 protein is one row after TCRdb ran MiXCR on the multiplex PCR reads. The table shows under 300,000 distinct CDR3 sequences, with nearly 15% occurring only once. Germline values: CDR1 GTSNPN, CDR2 SVGIG (reference sequence). This CDR3 is 15 amino acids long. The V end lost 0 bases, the J end lost 8 bases, and 16 bases lay between the germline ends. The receptor was derived from a woman in her fifties or sixties with Graves' hyperthyroidism that later progressed to Graves' ophthalmopathy. The V call is TRBV30, the J call TRBJ1-4, with D perhaps TRBD1 (5 bases). Material for sequencing was blood. Here the CDR3 DNA reads TGTGCCTGGAGTGTACAAGGGACCGCAATAGAAAAACTGTTTTTT. It is translated as CAWSVQGTAIEKLFF.